Listed here are 21 T cell receptor beta chains from one sample, sequenced in a study of shared clonotypes between healthy human individuals. Libraries were prepared by immunoSEQ multiplex PCR; TCRdb keeps only in-frame clonotypes and omits some of them. The table has around 2,000,000 clones, just over 90% seen once. Positive CCR7 selection of CD45RO-negative cells yielded the naive CD8 cells, and terminally differentiated effector memory CD45RA+ cells were excluded. Sample: naive CD8+ T cells from PBMCs. The receptors originated from a man between 18 and 35 years old in good health. Some clones in this sample may be carry-over from other donors' samples.

The V gene is TRBV28, the J gene TRBJ1-5, with 10 bases fitting TRBD1. The ends lost 6 bases at V and 4 bases at J; junction bases unmatched: 9. The CDR3 has 16 residues. From germline, CDR1 is MDHEN and CDR2 SYDVKM. The CDR3 DNA follows: TGTGCCAGCAGATGGGCCGGGACAGGGGCGAATCAGCCCCAGCATTTT. It encodes CASRWAGTGANQPQHF.

The chain is built from TRBV6-6 and TRBJ2-7; a possible D gene is TRBD2 (5 bases). CDR3 length: 14 amino acids. CDR1 MNHNY and CDR2 SVGAGI come from the germline V gene (reference sequence). Trimming left V 6 bases short and J 3 bases short, with 15 bases between. This CDR3 is CASSSSPSFYEQYF. The CDR3 DNA follows: TGTGCCAGCAGCTCGTCACCTAGCTTCTACGAGCAGTACTTC.

V gene TRBV2 combines with J gene TRBJ2-3, with 7 bases that match TRBD2. V trimming: 4 bases; J trimming: 4 bases; junction bases outside the gene matches: 5. Germline CDR1 is SNHLY and CDR2 is FYNNEI. The length of the CDR3 is 14 residues. CDR3 in amino acids: CASSGRTRPDTQYF. CDR3 DNA: TGTGCCAGCAGTGGGCGGACTAGACCAGATACGCAGTATTTT.

This clone has just one count. The chain combines TRBV4-3 with TRBJ2-7; D could derive from TRBD1 or TRBD2 (6 bases each). Germline CDR1 reads LGHNA; CDR2 reads YSLEER. Deletions cut 2 bases from V and 1 base from J, with 12 bases between. The CDR3 totals 15 residues. This chain's CDR3 is CASSQRGAYSYEQYF. The DNA of the CDR3 is TGCGCCAGCAGCCAAAGGGGGGCGTATTCCTACGAGCAGTACTTC.

This CDR3 is CASGWASGYEQYF. The CDR3 nucleotides read TGCGCCAGCGGGTGGGCTAGCGGTTACGAGCAGTACTTC. The chain combines TRBV10-2 with TRBJ2-7; the match to TRBD2 covers 7 bases. The germline gives CDR1 WSHSY, CDR2 SAAADI. The CDR3 covers 13 residues. Trimming cost V 8 bases and J 4 bases; bases outside gene matches: 8.

A remark on this clone: Compared with germline, one end of the junction differs, possibly owing to a read error. The chain joins TRBV27 to TRBJ2-3; 8 bases are a match to TRBD1. Germline CDR1 is MNHEY and CDR2 is SMNVEV (reference sequence). This CDR3 has 18 residues. CDR3 sequence reads: CATSLRGTGLGTTDTQYF. Written as DNA, the CDR3 is TGTGCCACCAGTTTACGGGGGACAGGATTGGGAACCACAGATACGCAGTATTTT.

The table lists this clone with a count of one. The rearrangement uses TRBV4-3 and TRBJ2-1, with 11 bases lining up with TRBD2. With V trimmed by 4 bases and J by 4 bases, 6 bases remained unmatched. The CDR3 length is 16 residues. Germline V gene lookup returns CDR1 LGHNA and CDR2 YSLEER. The CDR3 is CASSRALAGGYNEQFF. The CDR3 coding sequence is TGCGCCAGCAGCCGGGCCCTAGCGGGAGGTTACAATGAGCAGTTCTTC.

The V gene is TRBV9, the J gene TRBJ2-7, with TRBD2 matching 11 bases. This CDR3 has 16 amino acids. After removal of 5 bases from V and 4 bases from J, the junction contained 11 bases not matched to a gene. CDR1 SGDLS and CDR2 YYNGEE come from the germline V gene. The CDR3 DNA reads as TGTGCCAGCAGTCGGGCCGGGACTAGCGGCATTTACGAGCAGTACTTC. It encodes CASSRAGTSGIYEQYF.

This chain links TRBV6-1 with TRBJ1-1; 7 bases fit TRBD1. Germline lookup yields CDR1 MNHNS and CDR2 SASEGT. The CDR3 is made up of 14 amino acids. J was trimmed by 2 bases and V by 6 bases; bases with no gene match: 6. The CDR3 here is CASRAGTVNTEAFF. The CDR3 nucleotides read TGTGCCAGCAGGGCCGGGACAGTTAACACTGAAGCTTTCTTT.

The sample holds a few counts of this clone. This same CDR3 is encoded by further DNA sequences in the sample. The genes are TRBV11-2 and TRBJ2-7, with unresolved D. V lost 5 bases, J lost 2 bases, and 1 base lay in between. In germline, CDR1 is SGHAT, CDR2 FQNNGV. The CDR3 runs to 10 residues. The CDR3 DNA reads as TGTGCCAGCAGCACCTACGAGCAGTACTTC. Its protein is CASSTYEQYF. Based on the CDR3 plus reference TRBV11-2 and TRBJ2-7, the full variable domain is EAGVAQSPRYKIIEKRQSVAFWCNPISGHATLYWYQQILGQGPKLLIQFQNNGVVDDSQLPKDRFSAERLKGVDSTLKIQPAKLEDSAVYLCASSTYEQYFGPGTRLTVT.

This clone has a single count. The V call is TRBV28, the J call TRBJ2-5; no reliable D call. The length of the CDR3 is 14 residues. Germline assignment: CDR1 MDHEN and CDR2 SYDVKM. The ends were cut back, 3 bases at V and 5 bases at J, with 13 bases in the middle. The DNA for the CDR3 is TGTGCCAGCAGTTTGGAGAGGCCTATGGAGACCCAGTACTTC. This encodes CASSLERPMETQYF.

The V and J genes are TRBV7-9 and TRBJ1-4; unclear D gene. The germline V gene encodes CDR1 SEHNR and CDR2 FQNEAQ (reference sequence). The V and J ends lost 4 bases and 10 bases respectively, with 16 bases between them. The CDR3 spans 14 residues. The CDR3 nucleotides read TGTGCCAGCAGCTCCCTTGGCAGCCTAGGAAAACTGTTTTTT. Translated, it gives CASSSLGSLGKLFF.

The chain couples TRBV27 to TRBJ2-7, with TRBD1 identical over 9 bases. The CDR3 is 13 residues long. CDR1 is MNHEY, CDR2 SMNVEV, per germline (reference sequence). Trimming took 10 bases from V and 2 from J; bases not matched to a gene: 6. In DNA form, the CDR3 reads TGTGCCACCCGGGACAGGGAAGCCTACGAGCAGTACTTC. Translated, it gives CATRDREAYEQYF.

The chain links TRBV28 to TRBJ2-1, with D uncertain. Trimming left V 6 bases short and J 6 bases short, with 15 bases between. CDR3 size: 14 residues. CDR1 is MDHEN, CDR2 SYDVKM, per germline. CDR3 in amino acids: CASRHSRAANEQFF. CDR3 nucleotide sequence: TGTGCCAGCAGACACAGTAGGGCGGCCAATGAGCAGTTCTTC.

V and J are TRBV5-6 and TRBJ2-2; TRBD1 matches 9 bases. Germline lookup yields CDR1 SGHDT and CDR2 YYEEEE. V trimming: 4 bases; J trimming: 6 bases; junction bases outside the gene matches: 7. This CDR3 contains 15 residues. The CDR3 spells CASSRTGVLPGELFF. In nucleotides, the CDR3 is TGTGCCAGCAGCCGGACAGGGGTTTTGCCCGGGGAGCTGTTTTTT.

The chain couples TRBV10-1 to TRBJ2-7, with D perhaps given as TRBD1 or TRBD2 (5 bases each). Trimming took off 11 bases at V and 0 bases at J, with 14 bases between the two ends. The CDR3 covers 13 residues. CDR1 and CDR2 from the germline V gene are WNHNN and SYGVQD (reference sequence). DNA for the CDR3: TGCGCCGCCCGGGACCCGAGCTCCTACGAGCAGTACTTC. Translating it yields CAARDPSSYEQYF.

This clone was counted only a few times. This chain uses TRBV5-1 with TRBJ1-1; 8 bases match TRBD1. Trimming at V came to 5 bases and at J to 4 bases, leaving 1 base not matched to a gene. The germline V gene encodes CDR1 SGHRS and CDR2 YFSETQ. There are 12 residues in the CDR3. CDR3 sequence: CASSQGATEAFF. The CDR3 coding sequence is TGCGCCAGCAGTCAGGGGGCCACTGAAGCTTTCTTT.

The sample holds a few counts of this clone. Other DNA sequences in the same sample also yield this CDR3. This chain links TRBV30 with TRBJ1-1; D unresolved. V was trimmed by 0 bases and J by 4 bases, leaving 6 bases between them. There are 12 residues in the CDR3. CDR1 and CDR2 (germline): GTSNPN, SVGIG (reference sequence). The CDR3 nucleotides are TGTGCCTGGAGTGTACGCGGCACTGAAGCTTTCTTT. Translation gives CAWSVRGTEAFF.

V is TRBV13 and J is TRBJ1-1; maybe TRBD1 (5 bases). V gave up 0 bases and J gave up 11 bases, with 13 bases separating them. Germline V CDR1 and CDR2: PRHDT, FYEKMQ (reference sequence). The CDR3 has 13 residues. CDR3 in amino acids: CASSLGRGQDAFF. The DNA for the CDR3 is TGTGCCAGCAGCTTAGGCCGGGGCCAAGACGCTTTCTTT.

This sequence joins TRBV7-8 and TRBJ1-1, with D perhaps matching TRBD1 (5 bases). The CDR3 loop spans 16 amino acids. Trimming stripped 0 bases from V and 4 bases from J, with 15 bases between. Germline V gives CDR1 SGHVS, CDR2 FQNEAQ. Here the CDR3 reads CASSLAVGDRSTEAFF. The CDR3 region has the DNA TGTGCCAGCAGCTTAGCGGTAGGGGATCGAAGCACTGAAGCTTTCTTT.

V gene TRBV19 combines with J gene TRBJ1-1, with a possible D match to TRBD1 (6 bases). V shed 7 bases and J shed 2 bases, with 14 bases lying between them. CDR1 and CDR2 from the germline V gene are LNHDA and SQIVND (reference sequence). The CDR3 loop spans 14 amino acids. CDR3 bases: TGTGCCAGTACCCAGTGGGGGCAAAACACTGAAGCTTTCTTT. As protein: CASTQWGQNTEAFF.